The 20 T cell receptor beta chains below come from one sample, sequenced in a study of neurological immune-mediated disorders. TCRdb passed the 5' RACE reads through MiXCR, listing each CDR3 protein once. The table shows 60,000 or so distinct CDR3 sequences, with about 3.7% occurring only once. What was sequenced was PBMCs. The receptors were gathered from a woman in her sixties with multiple sclerosis.

This clonotype was found many times. This chain connects TRBV20-1 to TRBJ2-3, with 10 bases identical to TRBD1. Germline-derived CDR1 and CDR2 are DFQATT and SNEGSKA (reference sequence). The CDR3 has 17 residues. V was pared by 1 base and J by 2 bases, with 9 bases of the junction left unmatched. The DNA for the CDR3 is TGCAGTGCTAGAGTTAGGGACAGGGGATTCCCCACAGATACGCAGTATTTT. This sequence encodes CSARVRDRGFPTDTQYF.

This clonotype was seen repeatedly, ten times or more. The chain's CDR3 is CATSEEGDGYTF. CDR3 DNA: TGTGCCACCAGTGAAGAGGGTGATGGCTACACCTTC. The chain links TRBV24-1 to TRBJ1-2; D remains ambiguous. Germline V gene lookup returns CDR1 KGHDR and CDR2 SFDVKD. This CDR3 has 12 amino acids. The V end was cut by 4 bases, the J end by 6 bases, with 8 bases between.

This clonotype was seen many times. The rearrangement links TRBV29-1 to TRBJ1-2; the D gene is possibly TRBD1 (5 bases). The V and J ends lost 4 bases and 3 bases respectively, with 12 bases between them. Looked up from germline, CDR1 is SQVTM and CDR2 is ANQGSEA. This CDR3 region has 13 residues. CDR3 region: CSVVGVTDYGYTF. CDR3 DNA: TGCAGCGTTGTAGGGGTTACGGACTATGGCTACACCTTC. Using reference TRBV29-1 and TRBJ1-2 for the parts outside the CDR3, the full variable domain is SAVISQKPSRDICQRGTSLTIQCQVDSQVTMMFWYRQQPGQSLTLIATANQGSEATYESGFVIDKFPISRPNLTFSTLTVSNMSPEDSSIYLCSVVGVTDYGYTFGSGTRLTVV.

The table lists this clonotype with many counts. The chain carries TRBV6-2 or TRBV6-3 and TRBJ2-1, with a tentative D call TRBD1 (6 bases). Trimming stripped 7 bases from V and 4 bases from J, with 17 bases between. The CDR3 runs 15 residues. Germline lookup yields CDR1 MNHEY and CDR2 SVGEGT. CDR3 sequence (DNA): TGTGCCAGCACTGGGGACACCCGGAGGTACAATGAGCAGTTCTTC. This encodes CASTGDTRRYNEQFF.

This clonotype was counted at least ten times. The chain is built from TRBV27 and TRBJ2-1, with a weak D call TRBD1 (6 bases). CDR3 length: 15 amino acids. CDR1 is MNHEY, CDR2 SMNVEV, per germline (reference sequence). Trimming took 2 bases from V and 7 from J, leaving 15 bases between them. The CDR3 region is CASSLRGLGRNEQFF. For the CDR3, the DNA is TGTGCCAGCAGTTTAAGGGGGTTAGGTCGTAATGAGCAGTTCTTC.

This clonotype showed up many times. The chain uses TRBV3-1 and TRBJ1-1; D perhaps matches TRBD1 (6 bases). The germline V and J ends were trimmed by 1 base and 8 bases, with 11 bases remaining between them. The germline gives CDR1 LGHDT, CDR2 YNNKEL (reference sequence). This CDR3 contains 13 residues. CDR3 bases: TGTGCCAGCAGCCAAGTAGAAGGGGGAGAAGCTTTCTTT. Amino acids: CASSQVEGGEAFF.

This clonotype was counted many times. CDR3 loop: CASSIRMRDTEAFF. The CDR3 DNA follows: TGTGCCAGTAGTATCAGGATGAGGGACACTGAAGCTTTCTTT. The V gene is TRBV19, the J gene TRBJ1-1; no clear D. With 3 bases removed from V and 3 bases from J, the gap between germline ends came to 11 bases. Germline lookup yields CDR1 LNHDA and CDR2 SQIVND (reference sequence). This CDR3 comprises 14 residues.

This clonotype was seen repeatedly, ten times or more. The chain is built from TRBV28 and TRBJ2-1, with a weak D call TRBD2 (7 bases). Germline V gene sequence: CDR1 MDHEN, CDR2 SYDVKM. V lost 2 bases to trimming and J lost 0 bases, with 14 bases between them. The CDR3 is 17 amino acids. The CDR3 here is CASSLGGGGSSYNEQFF. The CDR3 DNA sequence: TGTGCCAGCAGTTTAGGAGGGGGGGGAAGCTCCTACAATGAGCAGTTCTTC.

This clonotype occurred many times. The chain combines TRBV10-3 with TRBJ2-5, with D perhaps TRBD2 (6 bases). CDR3 length: 15 amino acids. The V and J ends lost 10 bases and 5 bases respectively, with 23 bases between them. CDR1 ENHRY and CDR2 SYGVKD come from the germline V gene. The CDR3 DNA is TGTGCCACTCTTCCCGGGAGCGGTGGTGGGGAGACCCAGTACTTC. Translation: CATLPGSGGGETQYF.

This clonotype was counted at least ten times. The chain has TRBV27 and TRBJ2-7; 7 bases map to TRBD1. CDR3 length: 17 amino acids. Per the germline V gene, CDR1 is MNHEY and CDR2 is SMNVEV (reference sequence). The trim removed 6 bases at V and 0 bases at J, leaving 14 bases unmatched. The DNA of the CDR3 is TGTGCCAGCAGCAATCGGATTTTGACAGGGAGCTCCTACGAGCAGTACTTC. It translates to CASSNRILTGSSYEQYF.

There are many counts of this clonotype. The CDR3 DNA reads TGTGCCAGCACCATGGGGGGTGGTCAGCCCCAGCATTTT. It specifies CASTMGGGQPQHF. The rearrangement joins TRBV12-3 or TRBV12-4 to TRBJ1-5; possibly TRBD1 for D (5 bases). This CDR3 is built from 13 residues. Trimming removed 7 bases from V and 6 bases from J, with 13 bases in between.

This clonotype was counted many times. The J gene is TRBJ1-4, the V gene TRBV11-2, with 8 positions matching TRBD1. The CDR3 length is 16 residues. CDR1 is SGHAT and CDR2 is FQNNGV in the germline V gene. The V gene end was trimmed by 3 bases and the J gene end by 8 bases; junction bases not matched to a gene: 11. CDR3 sequence reads: CASSFTPGTGLEKLFF. As DNA, the CDR3 is TGTGCCAGCAGCTTCACTCCCGGGACAGGACTCGAAAAACTGTTTTTT. The full variable domain, completed using reference TRBV11-2 and TRBJ1-4, is EAGVAQSPRYKIIEKRQSVAFWCNPISGHATLYWYQQILGQGPKLLIQFQNNGVVDDSQLPKDRFSAERLKGVDSTLKIQPAKLEDSAVYLCASSFTPGTGLEKLFFGSGTQLSVL.

This clonotype showed up many times. J is TRBJ2-5 and V is TRBV7-9; D not resolved. The CDR3 extends over 14 amino acids. CDR1 and CDR2 (germline): SEHNR, FQNEAQ (reference sequence). V dropped 4 bases and J dropped 4 bases, with 13 bases sitting between them. In nucleotides, the CDR3 is TGTGCCAGCAGCTCCCTGGTTGGCGGAGAGACCCAGTACTTC. This translates into CASSSLVGGETQYF.

This clonotype appeared many times. The chain has TRBV7-9 and TRBJ2-1; D is ambiguous. V was trimmed by 1 base and J by 5 bases, leaving 6 bases between them. CDR1 SEHNR and CDR2 FQNEAQ come from the germline V gene (reference sequence). The CDR3 is made up of 13 amino acids. Here the CDR3 DNA reads TGTGCCAGCAGCTTAGGACAAAACAATGAGCAGTTCTTC. Its protein product is CASSLGQNNEQFF.

This clonotype was seen repeatedly, ten times or more. The chain has TRBV9 and TRBJ2-5; 9 nucleotides line up with TRBD1. There are 19 residues in the CDR3. The V gene's germline CDR1 is SGDLS and CDR2 YYNGEE. J lost 4 bases, V lost 2 bases, and 18 bases had no gene match. The CDR3 DNA is TGTGCCAGCAGCGTCGGAGGTGGGGACAGGGTCATTCGTTTAGAGACCCAGTACTTC. It encodes CASSVGGGDRVIRLETQYF. Filled out from reference TRBV9 and TRBJ2-5, the complete variable domain reads DSGVTQTPKHLITATGQRVTLRCSPRSGDLSVYWYQQSLDQGLQFLIQYYNGEERAKGNILERFSAQQFPDLHSELNLSSLELGDSALYFCASSVGGGDRVIRLETQYFGPGTRLLVL.

In the case of this clonotype: A much larger clonotype is one base distant, so this may be a read error. V gene TRBV2 combines with J gene TRBJ2-5, with D unresolved. This CDR3 comprises 15 residues. Germline V CDR1 and CDR2: SNHLY, FYNNEI. The CDR3, as DNA: TGTGCCAGCAGTGAACAGACAACGGCGGAAGAGAACCAGTACTTC. Protein product: CASSEQTTAEENQYF.

This clonotype was detected only a few times. The chain uses TRBV19 and TRBJ1-1; D is uncertain. There are 12 residues in the CDR3. The germline V gene has CDR1 LNHDA and CDR2 SQIVND (reference sequence). Trimming stripped 5 bases from V and 5 bases from J, with 9 bases between. The chain's CDR3 is CASSSRVTEAFF. The CDR3 nucleotides are TGTGCCAGTAGTTCGAGGGTAACTGAAGCTTTCTTT.

This clonotype was seen at least ten times. The gene calls are TRBV5-6 and TRBJ1-1, with D tentatively TRBD1 (5 bases). With 0 bases removed from V and 10 bases from J, the gap between germline ends came to 10 bases. Germline values: CDR1 SGHDT, CDR2 YYEEEE. The CDR3 spans 12 residues. This CDR3 reads CASSLGAGRAFF. CDR3 bases: TGTGCCAGCAGCTTGGGAGCAGGGCGAGCTTTCTTT.

This clonotype was counted many times. V gene TRBV9 combines with J gene TRBJ2-3, with D possibly being TRBD1 (5 bases). Germline assignment: CDR1 SGDLS and CDR2 YYNGEE. The V end was cut by 3 bases, the J end by 2 bases, with 13 bases between. This CDR3 spans 15 amino acids. Here the CDR3 reads CASSAGRVYTDTQYF. The CDR3 DNA reads as TGTGCCAGCAGCGCCGGCAGGGTCTACACAGATACGCAGTATTTT.

This clonotype occurred many times. The chain employs TRBV7-2 and TRBJ1-5; D ambiguous. The CDR3 loop spans 14 amino acids. CDR1 SGHTA and CDR2 FQGNSA come from the germline V gene. V was trimmed by 1 base and J by 6 bases, leaving 10 bases between them. This CDR3 is CASSLGGFGQPQHF. In nucleotides, the CDR3 is TGTGCCAGCAGCTTAGGGGGATTTGGTCAGCCCCAGCATTTT.